This T cell receptor (beta chain) appears in the sequencing data of a study of cytomegalovirus exposure and HLA in healthy donors. Primers for the PCR totalled 60 Vbeta and 13 Jbeta. Clones were read by immunoSEQ multiplex PCR, and TCRdb kept only the in-frame ones, dropping some. The data contain around 150,000 clones, 60% to 85% of them singletons. The CDR3 has 15 residues. The V gene end was trimmed by 5 bases and the J gene end by 3 bases; junction bases not matched to a gene: 6. Germline V CDR1 and CDR2: MNHEY, SVGAGI. This chain uses TRBV6-5 with TRBJ2-7; TRBD1 matches at 11 bases. The receptor's source is a man aged 50-60 years in good health and CMV-seropositive. Sequences were obtained from PBMCs. CDR3 amino acids: CASSPRTGGGYEQYF. The CDR3 DNA follows: TGTGCCAGCAGTCCCCGGACAGGGGGCGGCTACGAGCAGTACTTC.